Listed here are 23 T cell receptor beta chains from one sample, sequenced in a study of blood T cell repertoires in COVID-19. Some clones are missing from TCRdb's copy, which holds only in-frame ones; the method was immunoSEQ multiplex PCR. The sample records approximately 280,000 clones, roughly 90% being singletons. The sample comprised PBMCs or T cells enriched from blood (not recorded which). Source of these receptors: an older woman who had recovered from COVID-19.

The V gene is TRBV28, the J gene TRBJ1-5, with D tentatively TRBD1 (5 bases). The germline V gene encodes CDR1 MDHEN and CDR2 SYDVKM. With 3 bases removed from V and 5 bases from J, the gap between germline ends came to 14 bases. The CDR3 runs to 15 residues. The CDR3 bases are TGTGCCAGCAGTTTTTTCCAGGGAGGGGATCAGCCCCAGCATTTT. This translates into CASSFFQGGDQPQHF.

This clone showed up just a few times. The chain combines TRBV5-1 with TRBJ2-7; the match to TRBD1 covers 9 bases. The J segment lost 7 bases and the V segment lost 1 base, leaving 12 bases of the junction unmatched. The CDR3 runs to 16 residues. Germline CDR1 SGHRS, CDR2 YFSETQ. The CDR3 DNA reads TGCGCCAGCAGCTTGTTAGGTGGGACAGGGCTTATGGAGCAGTACTTC. Translated, it gives CASSLLGGTGLMEQYF.

The chain couples TRBV18 to TRBJ1-6; 7 bases agree with TRBD1. With 4 bases clipped from V and 7 bases from J, the junction kept 7 bases outside the gene matches. CDR1 and CDR2 (germline): KGHSH, LQKENI. CDR3 length: 15 residues. CDR3 in DNA: TGTGCCAGCTCACAGCAACAGACAGGGAATTCACCCCTCCACTTT. It is translated as CASSQQQTGNSPLHF.

The chain carries TRBV10-3 and TRBJ2-7; possibly TRBD2 for D (5 bases). The CDR3 is made up of 13 amino acids. Germline CDR1 reads ENHRY; CDR2 reads SYGVKD. V lost 3 bases to trimming and J lost 3 bases, with 9 bases between them. The CDR3 loop reads CAISERDNYEQYF. The CDR3 DNA is TGTGCCATCAGTGAACGGGATAACTACGAGCAGTACTTC.

Only one count was recorded for this clone. The chain employs TRBV11-2 and TRBJ2-5; D perhaps matches TRBD2 (5 bases). Germline-derived CDR1 and CDR2 are SGHAT and FQNNGV. V lost 2 bases and J lost 3, with 13 bases in between. This CDR3 is 15 amino acids long. CDR3: CASSLNAGAEETQYF. The CDR3 DNA sequence: TGTGCCAGCAGCTTAAACGCCGGAGCGGAAGAGACCCAGTACTTC. Using reference TRBV11-2 and TRBJ2-5 for the parts outside the CDR3, the full variable domain is EAGVAQSPRYKIIEKRQSVAFWCNPISGHATLYWYQQILGQGPKLLIQFQNNGVVDDSQLPKDRFSAERLKGVDSTLKIQPAKLEDSAVYLCASSLNAGAEETQYFGPGTRLLVL.

The rearrangement links TRBV5-1 to TRBJ2-5; D perhaps matches TRBD2 (6 bases). The CDR3 extends over 13 amino acids. The germline V gene has CDR1 SGHRS and CDR2 YFSETQ. V was clipped by 3 bases and J by 5 bases, with 11 bases between them. This chain's CDR3 is CASSWDSVETQYF. In DNA form, the CDR3 reads TGCGCCAGCAGCTGGGACTCGGTGGAGACCCAGTACTTC.

This chain links TRBV19 with TRBJ2-2; the D gene is possibly TRBD1 (6 bases). The length of the CDR3 is 14 residues. Germline values: CDR1 LNHDA, CDR2 SQIVND (reference sequence). V was pared by 1 base and J by 7 bases, with 10 bases between. CDR3 in amino acids: CASSIVRRGGELFF. The CDR3 coding sequence is TGTGCCAGTAGTATAGTACGCAGGGGCGGGGAGCTGTTTTTT.

This sequence joins TRBV3-1 (or the pseudogene TRBV3-2) and TRBJ2-7, with 10 bases lining up with TRBD2. V was pared by 5 bases and J by 6 bases, with 10 bases of the junction left unmatched. The CDR3 runs to 15 residues. Germline V CDR1 and CDR2: LGHDT, YNNKEL (reference sequence). The CDR3 DNA sequence: TGTGCCAGCAGCGAGGTGGGGACTAGCGACCTCGAGCAGTACTTC. Translation: CASSEVGTSDLEQYF.

The V and J genes are TRBV7-3 and TRBJ2-7, with a weak D call TRBD1 (5 bases). The CDR3 has 13 residues. The germline V and J ends were trimmed by 5 bases and 3 bases, with 11 bases remaining between them. Germline CDR1 is SGHTA and CDR2 is FQGTGA. The CDR3 spells CASSKDRRYEQYF. In DNA, the CDR3 is TGTGCCAGCAGCAAAGACAGACGCTACGAGCAGTACTTC.

This clone was seen only a few times. CDR3 in DNA: TGTGCCAGCAGCCGCGAGAGCTCCAACACCGGGGAGCTGTTTTTT. Amino acids: CASSRESSNTGELFF. V and J are TRBV7-3 and TRBJ2-2, with D hard to call. V was cut by 5 bases and J by 2 bases, with 12 bases left in between. The CDR3 sequence is 15 residues long. In germline, CDR1 is SGHTA, CDR2 FQGTGA. The full variable domain, in which reference TRBV7-3 and TRBJ2-2 provide the parts outside the CDR3, is GAGVSQTPSNKVTEKGKYVELRCDPISGHTALYWYRQSLGQGPEFLIYFQGTGAADDSGLPNDRFFAVRPEGSVSTLKIQRTERGDSAVYLCASSRESSNTGELFFGEGSRLTVL.

This clone was counted a few times. The gene calls are TRBV11-2 and TRBJ2-1; D is possibly TRBD2 (6 bases). With 2 bases removed from V and 8 bases from J, the gap between germline ends came to 10 bases. This CDR3 is 13 amino acids long. Germline values: CDR1 SGHAT, CDR2 FQNNGV. CDR3 sequence: CASSLTAGYEQFF. CDR3 nucleotides: TGTGCCAGCAGCTTAACTGCGGGGTATGAGCAGTTCTTC.

The chain links TRBV7-3 to TRBJ2-2; TRBD2 matches 9 bases. CDR3 length: 16 residues. The trim removed 6 bases at V and 6 bases at J, leaving 11 bases unmatched. Germline V gene data show CDR1 as SGHTA and CDR2 as FQGTGA. For the CDR3, the DNA is TGTGCCAGCAGTAATAGGGTAGCGGGAGTATCCGGGGAGCTGTTTTTT. Protein sequence: CASSNRVAGVSGELFF.

V gene TRBV7-8 combines with J gene TRBJ2-7, with TRBD2 matching over 14 bases. The CDR3 is 16 residues long. Germline V CDR1 and CDR2: SGHVS, FQNEAQ. V shed 5 bases and J 2 bases; nucleotides not matched to a gene: 5. Here the CDR3 reads CASSPGLAGATYEQYF. The CDR3 nucleotides are TGTGCCAGCAGCCCGGGACTAGCGGGGGCCACCTACGAGCAGTACTTC.

The chain links TRBV19 to TRBJ1-1, with TRBD1 matching over 7 bases. The CDR3 is made up of 13 amino acids. V was clipped by 6 bases and J by 6 bases; unmatched bases: 7. The V gene's germline CDR1 is LNHDA and CDR2 SQIVND (reference sequence). The CDR3 coding sequence is TGTGCCAGTAGCCCCGGGACAGCCTCTGAAGCTTTCTTT. Its translation is CASSPGTASEAFF.

The CDR3 DNA is TGTGCCAGCAGCCCTTCACGGGTGCGTCAAGAGACCCAGTACTTC. Amino acids: CASSPSRVRQETQYF. This rearrangement joins TRBV7-2 to TRBJ2-5; the D is unclear. In germline, CDR1 is SGHTA, CDR2 FQGNSA. The CDR3 is 15 residues long. V was trimmed by 5 bases and J by 2 bases, leaving 15 bases between them.

The V call is TRBV5-8, the J call TRBJ1-1; possibly TRBD1 for D (6 bases). Germline-derived CDR1 and CDR2 are SGHTS and YDEGEE. Trimming pared 4 bases from V and 0 bases from J, leaving 13 bases between. This CDR3 region has 15 residues. The CDR3 loop is CASSETGLLNTEAFF. The CDR3 nucleotides are TGTGCCAGCAGCGAGACAGGTCTCCTGAACACTGAAGCTTTCTTT.

The chain recombines TRBV5-1 with TRBJ2-1; maybe TRBD2 (7 bases). The CDR3 runs to 17 residues. Germline loops: CDR1 SGHRS, CDR2 YFSETQ. The V and J ends lost 4 bases and 0 bases respectively, with 17 bases between them. CDR3: CASSRGGAADSYNEQFF. CDR3 DNA: TGCGCCAGCAGCCGAGGGGGGGCTGCCGACTCCTACAATGAGCAGTTCTTC.

This chain uses TRBV5-1 with TRBJ1-2; possible D gene TRBD1, 6 bases. Germline assignment: CDR1 SGHRS and CDR2 YFSETQ. This CDR3 contains 17 residues. Trimming removed 3 bases at V and 0 bases at J, with 18 bases between. For the CDR3, the DNA is TGCGCCAGCAGCTCCCCACCGGGACAAACTACTAACTATGGCTACACCTTC. This encodes CASSSPPGQTTNYGYTF.

The chain employs TRBV28 and TRBJ2-5; D might be TRBD2 (5 bases). The length of the CDR3 is 15 residues. Germline lookup yields CDR1 MDHEN and CDR2 SYDVKM. With 5 bases removed from V and 5 bases from J, the gap between germline ends came to 18 bases. CDR3 amino acids: CASSTYRGSGETQYF. Written as DNA, the CDR3 is TGTGCCAGCAGTACGTACCGGGGTTCCGGGGAGACCCAGTACTTC.

The CDR3 nucleotides read TGTGCCACCAGTGATTTGGGGGCGGTGGGCACAGATACGCAGTATTTT. As protein: CATSDLGAVGTDTQYF. V gene TRBV24-1 combines with J gene TRBJ2-3; maybe TRBD1 (5 bases). Trimming removed 0 bases at V and 1 base at J, with 10 bases between. CDR3 length: 16 residues. Per the germline V gene, CDR1 is KGHDR and CDR2 is SFDVKD.

The V gene is TRBV28, the J gene TRBJ1-4, with TRBD1 matching over 8 bases. The V gene's germline CDR1 is MDHEN and CDR2 SYDVKM. The CDR3 runs to 17 residues. The V gene end was trimmed by 8 bases and the J gene end by 5 bases; junction bases not matched to a gene: 16. CDR3 bases: TGTGCCAGCCACGAGAGGGGCCAGGGGGCGTTGAATGAAAAACTGTTTTTT. Translating gives CASHERGQGALNEKLFF.

The chain combines TRBV19 with TRBJ1-1; a weak D match, TRBD1 (5 bases). The CDR3 spans 14 residues. From germline, CDR1 is LNHDA and CDR2 SQIVND (reference sequence). Trimming removed 3 bases at V and 5 bases at J, with 13 bases between. CDR3 sequence (DNA): TGTGCCAGTAGTATTCTCCCAGGGCGAACTGAAGCTTTCTTT. This gives the protein CASSILPGRTEAFF.

The V call is TRBV28, the J call TRBJ2-5, with 9 bases that match TRBD2. J was trimmed by 5 bases and V by 6 bases; bases with no gene match: 7. This CDR3 is built from 14 residues. In germline, CDR1 is MDHEN, CDR2 SYDVKM. CDR3 nucleotide sequence: TGTGCCAGCAGCGCTAGCGGGGCTAGGGAGACCCAGTACTTC. Translation: CASSASGARETQYF.